This T cell receptor beta chain appears in the sequencing data of a study of T cell responses to AZD1222 COVID-19 vaccine (dated by TCRdb to about 2021). For context, the study as a whole: TCR sequencing was performed for 230 to 250 trial participants, of whom 200 to 210 were given two doses of AZD1222 and about 25 were given two doses of MenACWY control vaccine. Enrollment into the trials was organized by age into subgroups of 18-55, 56-69 and 70-plus years, and those subgroups contained 148, 28 and 57 TCR-sequenced participants, respectively.

The CDR3 regions of human TCRbeta chains were analyzed by immunosequencing. As for how the authors treated the data: Repertoire TCRs were matched against a reference library of SARS-CoV-2-specific TCRs generated with the MIRA antigen-specificity platform. Breadth was defined as the fraction of unique TCRs that were SARS-CoV-2-associated. Depth was defined as the fraction of total T cells that were SARS-CoV-2-associated. Using the MIRA data, each spike-specific TCR was mapped to the spike region that the TCR reacts to and placed in a CD4 or CD8 class. Log10-transformed breadth and depth values were compared by one-way ANOVA with Sidak's multiple comparisons tests. TCRdb's version of the immuneACCESS table is confined to in-frame rearrangements and falls short of the full clone set. An unresolved V gene accounts for under half of the shortfall where checked; the remainder is of unknown origin. V, J and clone size reflect that table, while D and trimming were determined from the DNA. The table for this sample lists 140,000 or so clones; 86% of them were counted only once. The ten biggest clones cover around 5% of the sample.

The time point label corresponds to: about 28 days (+/-7) after the second vaccine dose. AZD1222 recipients with second doses at about 4 weeks or about 12 weeks were pooled, because spike-specific TCR depth and breadth did not differ between schedules. Vaccinee samples came from UK trials COV001 and COV002, including a single-blind randomized controlled phase 2/3 trial of AZD1222 (ChAdOx1 nCoV-19) in healthy adults. Trial participant PBMC samples were collected at day 0 and day 28 after the second dose for TCRbeta chain sequencing. V drops 6 bases and J drops 7 bases, leaving 15 bases in between. The germline V gene provides CDR1 MNHEY and CDR2 SVGAGI. The CDR3, cysteine through phenylalanine, is 13 amino acids long. Only the CDR3 region is kept as DNA, spanning 39 bases read in frame from base 1. What the authors observed across the whole study: The vaccine-associated CD4 TCRs covered the entire spike protein, and the dominant responses fell in regions 160-218 and 743-854. Conclusions about previously exposed vaccinees were limited because only six AZD1222 recipients were SARS-CoV-2 seropositive at baseline. Because no day 14 peak-response samples were available, repertoires were characterized only after the peak T cell response. Reportedly, almost half of the unique spike-specific TCRs recognized epitopes lying outside the regions that are mutated in the B.1.351 and B.1.1.7 variants. In the small 56-69-year group, the increase in depth fell short of significance, most likely because of low power. Most participants were white British and females outnumbered males, and the authors suggested that clonal diversity may have been underestimated. Spike-specific TCR breadth and depth rose significantly after two AZD1222 doses compared with day 0 and with MenACWY recipients.

As concerns this clone: No antigen is known for it. It has no much larger one-base neighbor in the sample; base qualities were not kept.

The chain is assembled from TRBV6-5 and TRBJ1-2; the D region possibly corresponds to TRBD1 (6 bases align). Sample: peripheral blood, taken 28 days after the second AZD1222 dose. This sequence originates from an adult who received the AZD1222 COVID-19 vaccine. The sequence in DNA is TGTGCCAGCAGGGAGCCACAGGGCTTTGGCTACACCTTC. This is translated as CASREPQGFGYTF.